The T cell receptor (beta chain) under discussion was sequenced for a study of T-cell reconstitution after alpha-beta-depleted transplantation in children (TCRdb year 2016). Study-wide context: The study quantitatively tracked T-cell immune reconstitution after TCRalphabeta/CD19-depleted allogeneic hematopoietic cell transplantation in children using TCR repertoire profiling. Study-wide conclusions, independent of this receptor: The frequencies of hyperexpanded clones fell over the following months, and after one year, T-cell counts and TCRbeta diversity were mostly attributed to newly produced T cells. The apparently early alphabetaT-cell count recovery about two months after transplant was reportedly dependent on only several hundred rapidly expanded clones derived from non-depleted graft cells. In some patients, high TCRbeta diversity at day 60 was attributed to recipient T cells and intrathymic progenitors that had survived conditioning.

The sample's treatment or condition label is to be understood as: allogeneic hematopoietic cell transplantation with graft depleted of TCRalphabeta T cells and CD19 B cells. The children who served as transplant recipients had been given grafts of TCRalphabeta/CD19-depleted allogeneic hematopoietic cells. As for this clonotype: The antigen it binds to is not known. Base quality data are lacking; no much larger clone is found one base away.

V ends up 6 bases short and J 7 bases short, with an unmatched junction base count of 15. Its CDR3 holds 16 amino acids, cysteine through phenylalanine. Left in the record is the CDR3 DNA by itself, 48 bases read in frame from the first base. Libraries were built with PCR. The instrument was an Illumina HiSeq 2500. To normalize quantification of the TCRbeta repertoire, the TCR libraries were built with molecular barcoding that relied on unique molecular identifiers. TCRdb cleaned the public reads at Q25 with fastp, built clones with MiXCR and kept in-frame beta chains. Each entry is one CDR3 protein sequence, shown with its most common DNA and genes. The sample profile shows about 980,000 distinct CDR3 sequences; about 26% of them were found once. The ten largest clones represent under 30% of the sample.

The source material was PBMCs, mostly from graft donor cells, sampled 360 days after TCRalphabeta/CD19-depleted stem cell transplant. This sequence was found in a boy younger than two who had a stem cell transplant for SCID, so the T cells may come from the graft donor. This receptor chain uses TRBV12-3 or TRBV12-4 and TRBJ2-1, and 7 junctional nucleotides match TRBD1. The DNA reads as follows: TGTGCCAGCAGCGCCCGGACAGGTCGCCCTGTAAATGAGCAGTTCTTC. Its amino acids are CASSARTGRPVNEQFF.